This TCR beta chain is from a study of control samples from healthy donors and cancer patients. The junction had 1 base not matched to a gene; V was cut back by 5 bases and J by 1 base. Germline CDR1 and CDR2: GTSNPN and SVGIG (reference sequence). This CDR3 comprises 12 residues. Method: immunoSEQ multiplex PCR; TCRdb's copy keeps in-frame clones and lacks some. The profile covers about 95,000 clones, with around 81% appearing a single time and around a fifth taken by the ten largest. The sequence was collected from a man younger than 40 in good health. The sample taken for sequencing was blood. The rearrangement uses TRBV30 and TRBJ1-1; 7 bases line up with TRBD1. This CDR3 is CAWDRANTEAFF. In DNA, the CDR3 is TGTGCCTGGGACAGGGCGAACACTGAAGCTTTCTTT.